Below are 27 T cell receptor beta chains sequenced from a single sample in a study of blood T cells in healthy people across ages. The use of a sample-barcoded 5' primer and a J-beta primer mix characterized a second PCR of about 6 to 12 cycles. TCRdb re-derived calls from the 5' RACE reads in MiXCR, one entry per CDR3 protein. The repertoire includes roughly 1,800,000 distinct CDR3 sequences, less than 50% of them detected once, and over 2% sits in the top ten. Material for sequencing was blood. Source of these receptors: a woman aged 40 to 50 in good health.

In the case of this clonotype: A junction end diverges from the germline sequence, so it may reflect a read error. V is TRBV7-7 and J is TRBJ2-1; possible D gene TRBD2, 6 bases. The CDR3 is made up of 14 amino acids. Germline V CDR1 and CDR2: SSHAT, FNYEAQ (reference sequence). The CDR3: CASRLGTECCEQFF. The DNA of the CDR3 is TGTGCTAGCAGGTTGGGGACTGAATGTTGTGAGCAGTTCTTC.

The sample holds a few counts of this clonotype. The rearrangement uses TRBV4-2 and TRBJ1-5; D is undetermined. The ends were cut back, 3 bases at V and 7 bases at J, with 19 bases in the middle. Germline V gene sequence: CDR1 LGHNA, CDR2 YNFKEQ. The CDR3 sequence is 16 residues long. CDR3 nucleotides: TGTGCCAGCAGCCACACTTTCGCGGATCCGTCACAGCCCCAGCATTTT. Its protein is CASSHTFADPSQPQHF.

CDR3 nucleotide sequence: TGTGCCAGCCACGATAACTATGGCTACACCTTC. As protein: CASHDNYGYTF. This chain uses TRBV28 with TRBJ1-2; D gene ambiguous. Germline CDR1 MDHEN, CDR2 SYDVKM. This CDR3 has 11 amino acids. The V end lost 8 bases, the J end lost 1 base, and 5 bases lay between the germline ends.

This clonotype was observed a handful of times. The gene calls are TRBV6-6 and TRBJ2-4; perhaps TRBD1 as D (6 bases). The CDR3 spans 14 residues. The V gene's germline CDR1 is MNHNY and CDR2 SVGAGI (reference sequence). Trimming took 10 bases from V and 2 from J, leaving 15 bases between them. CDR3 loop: CATEAGDPKNIQYF. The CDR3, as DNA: TGTGCCACCGAAGCAGGGGATCCCAAAAACATTCAGTACTTC.

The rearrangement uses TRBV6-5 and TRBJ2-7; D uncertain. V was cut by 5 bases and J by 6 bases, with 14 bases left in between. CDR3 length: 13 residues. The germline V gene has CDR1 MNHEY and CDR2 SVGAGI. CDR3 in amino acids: CASSQTTTVEQYF. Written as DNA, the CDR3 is TGTGCCAGCAGTCAAACGACAACCGTCGAGCAGTACTTC.

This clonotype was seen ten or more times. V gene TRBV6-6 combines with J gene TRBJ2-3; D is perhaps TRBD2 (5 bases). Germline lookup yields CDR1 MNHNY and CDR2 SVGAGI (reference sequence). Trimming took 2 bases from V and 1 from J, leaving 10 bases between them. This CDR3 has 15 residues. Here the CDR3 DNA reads TGTGCCAGCAGTTACGGAGGCGTTGGCACAGATACGCAGTATTTT. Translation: CASSYGGVGTDTQYF.

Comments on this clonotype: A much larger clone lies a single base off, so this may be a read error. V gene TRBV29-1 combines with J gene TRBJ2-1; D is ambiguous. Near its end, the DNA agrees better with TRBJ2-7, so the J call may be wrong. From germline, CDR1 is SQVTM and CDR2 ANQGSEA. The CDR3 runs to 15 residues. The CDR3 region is CSVEDVVQSYNEQYF. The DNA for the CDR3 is TGCAGCGTTGAAGACGTAGTGCAGTCCTACAATGAGCAGTACTTC.

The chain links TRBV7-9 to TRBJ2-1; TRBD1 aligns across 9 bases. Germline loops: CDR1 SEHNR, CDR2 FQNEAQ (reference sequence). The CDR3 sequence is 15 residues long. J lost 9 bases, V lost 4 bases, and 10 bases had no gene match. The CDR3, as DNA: TGTGCCAGCAGCTCTACGACAGGGGGTCAGCGTGAGCAGTTCTTC. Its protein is CASSSTTGGQREQFF.

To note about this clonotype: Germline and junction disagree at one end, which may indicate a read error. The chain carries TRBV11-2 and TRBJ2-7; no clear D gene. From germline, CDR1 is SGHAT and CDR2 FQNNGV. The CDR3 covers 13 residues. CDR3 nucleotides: TGTGCCGGCAGCTTATTCTGGAACAATGAGCAGTACTTC. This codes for CAGSLFWNNEQYF.

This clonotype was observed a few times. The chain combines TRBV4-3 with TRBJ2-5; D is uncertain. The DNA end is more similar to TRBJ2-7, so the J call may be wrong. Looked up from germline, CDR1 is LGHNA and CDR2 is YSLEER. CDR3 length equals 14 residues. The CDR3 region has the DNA TGCGCCAGCAGCGAAAGGGCGGAAGTCTACGAGCAGTACTTC. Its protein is CASSERAEVYEQYF.

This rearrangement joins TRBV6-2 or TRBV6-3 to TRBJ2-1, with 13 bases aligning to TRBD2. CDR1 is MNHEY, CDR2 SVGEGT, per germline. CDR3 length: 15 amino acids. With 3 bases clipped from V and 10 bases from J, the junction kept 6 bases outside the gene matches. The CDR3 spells CASSYRGLAGAEQFF. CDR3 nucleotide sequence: TGTGCCAGCAGTTATCGAGGACTAGCGGGGGCCGAGCAGTTCTTC.

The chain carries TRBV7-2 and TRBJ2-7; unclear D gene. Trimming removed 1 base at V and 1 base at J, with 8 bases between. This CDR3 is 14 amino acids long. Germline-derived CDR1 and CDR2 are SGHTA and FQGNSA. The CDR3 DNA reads TGTGCCAGCAGCTTAGTATCAATGTCCTACGAGCAGTACTTC. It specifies CASSLVSMSYEQYF.

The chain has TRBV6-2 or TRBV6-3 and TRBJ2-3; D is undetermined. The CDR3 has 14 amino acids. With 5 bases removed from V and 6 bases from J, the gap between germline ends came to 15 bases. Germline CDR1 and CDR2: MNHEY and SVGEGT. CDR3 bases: TGTGCCAGCAGTCTCGGGCTAGTCCACGATACGCAGTATTTT. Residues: CASSLGLVHDTQYF.

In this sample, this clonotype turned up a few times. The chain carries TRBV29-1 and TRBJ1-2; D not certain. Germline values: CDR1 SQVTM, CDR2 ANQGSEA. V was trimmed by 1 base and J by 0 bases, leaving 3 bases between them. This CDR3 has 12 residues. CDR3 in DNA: TGCAGCGTTGAAGCCCCTAACTATGGCTACACCTTC. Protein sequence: CSVEAPNYGYTF.

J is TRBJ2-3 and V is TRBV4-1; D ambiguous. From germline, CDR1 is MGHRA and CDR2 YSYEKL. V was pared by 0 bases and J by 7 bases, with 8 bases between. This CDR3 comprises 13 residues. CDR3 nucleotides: TGCGCCAGCAGCCAAGATGGCTTGAATACGCAGTATTTT. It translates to CASSQDGLNTQYF.

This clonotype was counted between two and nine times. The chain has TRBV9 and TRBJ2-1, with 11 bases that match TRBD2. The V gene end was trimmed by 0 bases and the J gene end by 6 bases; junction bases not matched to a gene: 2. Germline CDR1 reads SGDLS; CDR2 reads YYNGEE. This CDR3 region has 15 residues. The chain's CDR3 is CASSVVSGGANEQFF. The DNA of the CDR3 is TGTGCCAGCAGCGTAGTTAGCGGGGGGGCCAATGAGCAGTTCTTC. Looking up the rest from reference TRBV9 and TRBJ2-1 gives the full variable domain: DSGVTQTPKHLITATGQRVTLRCSPRSGDLSVYWYQQSLDQGLQFLIQYYNGEERAKGNILERFSAQQFPDLHSELNLSSLELGDSALYFCASSVVSGGANEQFFGPGTRLTVL.

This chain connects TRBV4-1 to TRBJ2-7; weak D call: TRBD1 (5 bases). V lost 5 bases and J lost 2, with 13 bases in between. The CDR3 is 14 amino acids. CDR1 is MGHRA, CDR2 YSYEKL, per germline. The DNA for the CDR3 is TGCGCCAGCAGCAACCAGGGTAAAGCCTACGAGCAGTACTTC. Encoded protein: CASSNQGKAYEQYF.

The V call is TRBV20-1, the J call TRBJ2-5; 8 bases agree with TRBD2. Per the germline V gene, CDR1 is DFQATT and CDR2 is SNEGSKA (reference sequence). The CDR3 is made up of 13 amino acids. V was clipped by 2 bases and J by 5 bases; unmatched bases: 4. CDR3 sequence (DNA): TGCAGTGCTAGAAGACTAGCGATGGAGACCCAGTACTTC. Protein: CSARRLAMETQYF.

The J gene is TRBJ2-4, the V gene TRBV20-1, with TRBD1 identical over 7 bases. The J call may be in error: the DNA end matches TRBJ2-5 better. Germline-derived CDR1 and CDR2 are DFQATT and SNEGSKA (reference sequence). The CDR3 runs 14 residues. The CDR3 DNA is TGCAGTGCTGCGGAGACAGGGAAATGGGAGACCCAGTACTTC. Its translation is CSAAETGKWETQYF.

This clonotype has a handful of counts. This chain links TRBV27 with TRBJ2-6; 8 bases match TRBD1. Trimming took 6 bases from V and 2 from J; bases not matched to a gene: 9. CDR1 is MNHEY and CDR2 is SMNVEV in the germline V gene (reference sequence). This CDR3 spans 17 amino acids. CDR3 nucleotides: TGTGCCAGCAGACACTGGACAGGGTCCCCTGGGGCCAACGTCCTGACTTTC. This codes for CASRHWTGSPGANVLTF.

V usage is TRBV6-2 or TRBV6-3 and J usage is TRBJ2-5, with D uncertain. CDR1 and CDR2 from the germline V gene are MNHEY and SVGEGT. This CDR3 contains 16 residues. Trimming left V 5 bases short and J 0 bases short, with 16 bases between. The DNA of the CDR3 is TGTGCCAGCAGTCGAACCCCCCCTAGACACCAAGAGACCCAGTACTTC. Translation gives CASSRTPPRHQETQYF.

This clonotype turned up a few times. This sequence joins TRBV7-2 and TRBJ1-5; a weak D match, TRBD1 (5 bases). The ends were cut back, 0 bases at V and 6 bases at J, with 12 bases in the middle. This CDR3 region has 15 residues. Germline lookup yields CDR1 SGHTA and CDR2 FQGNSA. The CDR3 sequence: CASSLAARAGQPQHF. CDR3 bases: TGTGCCAGCAGCTTAGCGGCCAGGGCCGGTCAGCCCCAGCATTTT.

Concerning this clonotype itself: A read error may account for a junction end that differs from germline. CDR3 region: CATSDPNPGQGAHKEQFF. CDR3 in DNA: TGTGCCACCAGCGACCCTAATCCGGGACAGGGCGCCCACAAGGAGCAGTTCTTC. V is TRBV15 and J is TRBJ2-1; 9 bases align to TRBD1. The CDR3 has 18 amino acids. The germline CDR1 and CDR2 sequences are LNHNV and YYDKDF (reference sequence). The variable domain in full, completed from reference TRBV15 and TRBJ2-1, reads DAMVIQNPRYQVTQFGKPVTLSCSQTLNHNVMYWYQQKSSQAPKLLFHYYDKDFNNEADTPDNFQSRRPNTSFCFLDIRSPGLGDTAMYLCATSDPNPGQGAHKEQFFGPGTRLTVL.

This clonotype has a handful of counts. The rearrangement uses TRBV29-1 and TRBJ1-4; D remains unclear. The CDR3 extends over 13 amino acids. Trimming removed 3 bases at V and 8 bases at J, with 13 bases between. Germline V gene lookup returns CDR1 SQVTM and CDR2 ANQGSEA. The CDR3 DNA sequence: TGCAGCGTTGAGTACCGGGAAGCGGAAAAACTGTTTTTT. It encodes CSVEYREAEKLFF.

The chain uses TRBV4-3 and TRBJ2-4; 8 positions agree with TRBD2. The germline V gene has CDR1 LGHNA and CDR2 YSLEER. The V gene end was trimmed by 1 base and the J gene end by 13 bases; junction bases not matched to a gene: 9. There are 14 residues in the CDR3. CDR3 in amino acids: CASSQGGVGGEQYF. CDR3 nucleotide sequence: TGCGCCAGCAGCCAAGGTGGGGTCGGGGGGGAGCAGTACTTC.

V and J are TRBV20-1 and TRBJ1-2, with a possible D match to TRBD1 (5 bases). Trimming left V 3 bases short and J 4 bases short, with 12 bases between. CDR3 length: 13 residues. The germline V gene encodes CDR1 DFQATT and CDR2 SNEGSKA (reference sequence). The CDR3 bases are TGCAGTGCTAGCCTCGGACAAACCTATGGCTACACCTTC. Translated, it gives CSASLGQTYGYTF.

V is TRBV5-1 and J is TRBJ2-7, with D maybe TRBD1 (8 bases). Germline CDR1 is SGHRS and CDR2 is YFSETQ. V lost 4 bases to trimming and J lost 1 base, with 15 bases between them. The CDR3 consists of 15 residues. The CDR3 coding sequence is TGCGCCAGCAGCCTAACAGGGGGGGTTTCCTACGAGCAGTACTTC. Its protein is CASSLTGGVSYEQYF.